The 20 T cell receptor beta chains presented below share a single source sample, sequenced in a study of blood T cell repertoires in COVID-19. Using immunoSEQ multiplex PCR, the repertoire was profiled, and TCRdb retains in-frame clones only, with some absent. There are some 250,000 clones in the sample; around 85% occur only once, and 3% lies in the top ten. Material: peripheral blood. These TCRs come from a woman in her thirties who had recovered from COVID-19.

The V and J genes are TRBV5-1 and TRBJ2-7; no firm D call. The CDR3 runs to 9 residues. V was trimmed by 7 bases and J by 5 bases, leaving 4 bases between them. Germline V CDR1 and CDR2: SGHRS, YFSETQ. The CDR3 protein is CASPDEQYF. The CDR3 DNA is TGCGCCAGCCCAGACGAGCAGTACTTC. Drawing the rest from reference TRBV5-1 and TRBJ2-7, the complete variable domain is KAGVTQTPRYLIKTRGQQVTLSCSPISGHRSVSWYQQTPGQGLQFLFEYFSETQRNKGNFPGRFSGRQFSNSRSEMNVSTLELGDSALYLCASPDEQYFGPGTRLTVT.

The rearrangement links TRBV5-4 to TRBJ1-2, with unresolved D. CDR3 length: 14 residues. Germline-derived CDR1 and CDR2 are SGHNT and YYREEE (reference sequence). The V end was cut by 3 bases, the J end by 7 bases, with 16 bases between. The DNA for the CDR3 is TGTGCCAGCAGCTCCCCGGGAGCCCCCGGTGGCTACACCTTC. As protein: CASSSPGAPGGYTF. Variable domain in full (rest from reference TRBV5-4 and TRBJ1-2): ETGVTQSPTHLIKTRGQQVTLRCSSQSGHNTVSWYQQALGQGPQFIFQYYREEENGRGNFPPRFSGLQFPNYSSELNVNALELDDSALYLCASSSPGAPGGYTFGSGTRLTVV.

The chain recombines TRBV11-2 with TRBJ2-1; 7 positions agree with TRBD2. Germline trimming cut 6 bases from V and 12 bases from J; bases unmatched to any gene: 8. This CDR3 has 12 amino acids. Germline CDR1 reads SGHAT; CDR2 reads FQNNGV. CDR3 in amino acids: CASSTGLSAQFF. The CDR3 region has the DNA TGTGCCAGCAGTACGGGACTATCAGCGCAGTTCTTC.

The gene calls are TRBV6-5 and TRBJ2-7; maybe TRBD1 (5 bases). Germline-derived CDR1 and CDR2 are MNHEY and SVGAGI. V lost 6 bases, J lost 2 bases, and 8 bases lay in between. The CDR3 length is 12 residues. Written as DNA, the CDR3 is TGTGCCAGCAGGGACAAGCCCTACGAGCAGTACTTC. Its translation: CASRDKPYEQYF.

The chain uses TRBV10-2 and TRBJ2-1; tentative D call: TRBD2 (7 bases). Germline CDR1 WSHSY, CDR2 SAAADI. The CDR3 loop spans 13 amino acids. Trimming took 7 bases from V and 7 from J, leaving 14 bases between them. CDR3 sequence reads: CASMGGPGNEQFF. The CDR3 bases are TGCGCCAGCATGGGGGGGCCGGGGAATGAGCAGTTCTTC.

This clone came up once. This chain connects TRBV11-3 to TRBJ1-2; 7 nucleotides line up with TRBD1. This CDR3 region has 15 residues. CDR1 and CDR2 from the germline V gene are SGHNT and YENEEA. Trimming at V came to 1 base and at J to 8 bases, leaving 10 bases not matched to a gene. CDR3: CASSLVLTGLVGYTF. The CDR3 DNA reads as TGTGCCAGCAGCTTAGTATTGACAGGGTTGGTCGGCTACACCTTC.

Concerning this clone: The same CDR3 can be traced to other DNA sequences in this sample. The rearrangement links TRBV3-1 (or the pseudogene TRBV3-2) to TRBJ1-3; D gene unclear. The germline V and J ends were trimmed by 2 bases and 1 base, with 12 bases remaining between them. The germline V gene encodes CDR1 LGHDT and CDR2 YNNKEL (reference sequence). The CDR3 sequence is 16 residues long. CDR3 loop: CASSQKTGGSGNTIYF. CDR3 sequence (DNA): TGTGCCAGCAGCCAAAAGACCGGAGGGTCTGGAAACACCATATATTTT.

The V call is TRBV13, the J call TRBJ2-1; D not certain. The CDR3 loop spans 11 amino acids. From germline, CDR1 is PRHDT and CDR2 FYEKMQ (reference sequence). The germline V and J ends were trimmed by 5 bases and 5 bases, with 4 bases remaining between them. CDR3 sequence: CASSLDNEQFF. CDR3 sequence (DNA): TGTGCCAGCAGCCTTGACAATGAGCAGTTCTTC.

This clone was seen only once. The chain joins TRBV3-1 (or the pseudogene TRBV3-2) to TRBJ1-1; D is perhaps TRBD1 (6 bases). This CDR3 is 13 amino acids long. Germline assignment: CDR1 LGHDT and CDR2 YNNKEL (reference sequence). V shed 4 bases and J shed 6 bases, with 12 bases lying between them. In DNA form, the CDR3 reads TGTGCCAGCAGCCCCCGGGAGGGGGCTGAAGCTTTCTTT. Translating it yields CASSPREGAEAFF.

The V and J genes are TRBV5-8 and TRBJ2-5, with D possibly TRBD1 on 6 matching bases. In germline, CDR1 is SGHTS, CDR2 YDEGEE. There are 14 residues in the CDR3. The V and J ends lost 7 bases and 2 bases respectively, with 15 bases between them. The CDR3: CASSLDSQQETQYF. Here the CDR3 DNA reads TGTGCCAGCTCCTTGGACAGCCAACAAGAGACCCAGTACTTC.

The chain joins TRBV7-7 to TRBJ1-5; TRBD1 matches at 10 bases. This CDR3 has 19 residues. With V trimmed by 2 bases and J by 2 bases, 12 bases remained unmatched. CDR1 SSHAT and CDR2 FNYEAQ come from the germline V gene (reference sequence). The CDR3 here is CASSLTGTGAVVGNQPQHF. In DNA form, the CDR3 reads TGTGCCAGCAGCTTAACCGGGACAGGGGCAGTAGTAGGCAATCAGCCCCAGCATTTT.

The chain uses TRBV6-5 and TRBJ2-1; 7 bases match TRBD1. V lost 5 bases to trimming and J lost 6 bases; unmatched junction nucleotides: 4. The CDR3 contains 13 residues. CDR1 is MNHEY, CDR2 SVGAGI, per germline. As DNA, the CDR3 is TGTGCCAGCAGTCGACAGGGTGGCAATGAGCAGTTCTTC. This gives the protein CASSRQGGNEQFF.

The chain links TRBV4-1 to TRBJ2-4; D not resolved. This CDR3 is built from 14 residues. From germline, CDR1 is MGHRA and CDR2 YSYEKL. Between the trimmed V and J ends, which lost 1 base and 12 bases, there was a span of 16 bases. This CDR3 reads CASSQAASPVSQYF. Written as DNA, the CDR3 is TGCGCCAGCAGCCAAGCCGCCTCCCCAGTAAGTCAGTACTTC.

In its sample, this clone was seen once. The chain has TRBV15 and TRBJ1-4; the D is unclear. Germline CDR1 LNHNV, CDR2 YYDKDF (reference sequence). V shed 3 bases and J shed 0 bases, with 8 bases lying between them. There are 15 residues in the CDR3. The CDR3 sequence is CATSRNRATNEKLFF. CDR3 nucleotides: TGTGCCACCAGCAGGAACAGAGCAACTAATGAAAAACTGTTTTTT.

The chain recombines TRBV19 with TRBJ2-6; possibly TRBD2 for D (5 bases). Trimming removed 3 bases at V and 0 bases at J, with 12 bases between. The CDR3 runs to 17 residues. The germline CDR1 and CDR2 sequences are LNHDA and SQIVND (reference sequence). CDR3: CASSMRALSSGANVLTF. In nucleotides, the CDR3 is TGTGCCAGTAGTATGAGGGCCCTTAGCTCTGGGGCCAACGTCCTGACTTTC.

The V and J genes are TRBV5-1 and TRBJ2-1; maybe TRBD1 (6 bases). V lost 7 bases, J lost 5 bases, and 16 bases lay in between. The V gene's germline CDR1 is SGHRS and CDR2 YFSETQ. There are 14 residues in the CDR3. The CDR3 nucleotides are TGCGCCAGCGGCTCAGGGGCGCCTCACAATGAGCAGTTCTTC. The encoded protein is CASGSGAPHNEQFF.

The V and J genes are TRBV7-9 and TRBJ1-1, with no clear D. The CDR3 has 12 amino acids. Trimming shortened V by 1 base and J by 7 bases, and 7 bases separated the two germline ends. From germline, CDR1 is SEHNR and CDR2 FQNEAQ (reference sequence). This chain's CDR3 is CASSLVLSEAFF. In DNA form, the CDR3 reads TGTGCCAGCAGCTTAGTTTTGAGTGAAGCTTTCTTT.

The chain is built from TRBV18 and TRBJ2-7; D perhaps matches TRBD2 (5 bases). CDR1 is KGHSH and CDR2 is LQKENI in the germline V gene. V was clipped by 4 bases and J by 0 bases, with 7 bases between them. The CDR3 sequence is 13 residues long. The CDR3, as DNA: TGTGCCAGCTCACTGGGGAGCTCCTACGAGCAGTACTTC. Protein: CASSLGSSYEQYF.

This chain uses TRBV6-6 with TRBJ2-1; 7 nucleotides line up with TRBD1. The V segment lost 0 bases and the J segment 3 bases; nucleotides outside the gene matches: 5. Germline V CDR1 and CDR2: MNHNY, SVGAGI (reference sequence). The CDR3 length is 16 residues. CDR3 region: CASSYSGQLNYNEQFF. The CDR3 nucleotides read TGTGCCAGCAGTTACTCGGGACAGCTAAACTACAATGAGCAGTTCTTC.

The chain combines TRBV18 with TRBJ1-2; maybe TRBD1 (5 bases). This CDR3 has 14 amino acids. In germline, CDR1 is KGHSH, CDR2 LQKENI. Between the trimmed V and J ends, which lost 4 bases and 8 bases, there was a span of 17 bases. CDR3 amino acids: CASSLADGGDGYTF. DNA for the CDR3: TGTGCCAGCTCACTAGCGGACGGAGGGGACGGCTACACCTTC.